This T cell receptor (beta chain) was obtained from a study of cytomegalovirus exposure and HLA in healthy donors. The study, taken as a whole, reports: Rarity marked most TCR sequences, yet some public TCRs occurred in many donors.

The CDR3 loop spans 15 amino acids. Germline-derived CDR1 and CDR2 are LNHDA and SQIVND (reference sequence). With 6 bases removed from V and 2 bases from J, the gap between germline ends came to 17 bases. A note on this clone: The antigen is unknown.

TCRdb keeps only in-frame clones here, not all; method: immunoSEQ multiplex PCR. The sample records roughly 98,000 clones, about 88% being singletons. The clonotype comes from a man aged 18 to 30 in good health and CMV-seropositive. Sequencing used PBMCs. This rearrangement joins TRBV19 to TRBJ2-7, with a weak D call TRBD2 (6 bases). The CDR3 nucleotides read TGTGCCAGTAGCATGGGCGGGACCGACACCTACGAGCAGTACTTC. Residues: CASSMGGTDTYEQYF. The variable domain in full, with the rest retrieved from reference TRBV19 and TRBJ2-7, is DGGITQSPKYLFRKEGQNVTLSCEQNLNHDAMYWYRQDPGQGLRLIYYSQIVNDFQKGDIAEGYSVSREKKESFPLTVTSAQKNPTAFYLCASSMGGTDTYEQYFGPGTRLTVT.